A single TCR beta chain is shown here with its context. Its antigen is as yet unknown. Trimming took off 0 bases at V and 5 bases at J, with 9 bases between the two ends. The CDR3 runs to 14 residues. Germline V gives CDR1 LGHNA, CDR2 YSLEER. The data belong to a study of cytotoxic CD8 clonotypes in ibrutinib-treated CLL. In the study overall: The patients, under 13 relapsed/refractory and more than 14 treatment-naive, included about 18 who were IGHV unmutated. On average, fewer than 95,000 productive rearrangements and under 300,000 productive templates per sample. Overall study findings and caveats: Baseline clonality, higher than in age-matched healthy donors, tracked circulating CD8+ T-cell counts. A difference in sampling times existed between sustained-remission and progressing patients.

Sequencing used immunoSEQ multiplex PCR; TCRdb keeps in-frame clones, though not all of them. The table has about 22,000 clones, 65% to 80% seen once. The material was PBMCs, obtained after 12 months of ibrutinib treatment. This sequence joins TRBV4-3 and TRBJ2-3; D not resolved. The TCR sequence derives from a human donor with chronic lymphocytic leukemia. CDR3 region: CASSQDPVGDTQYF. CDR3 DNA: TGCGCCAGCAGCCAAGACCCGGTCGGAGATACGCAGTATTTT.